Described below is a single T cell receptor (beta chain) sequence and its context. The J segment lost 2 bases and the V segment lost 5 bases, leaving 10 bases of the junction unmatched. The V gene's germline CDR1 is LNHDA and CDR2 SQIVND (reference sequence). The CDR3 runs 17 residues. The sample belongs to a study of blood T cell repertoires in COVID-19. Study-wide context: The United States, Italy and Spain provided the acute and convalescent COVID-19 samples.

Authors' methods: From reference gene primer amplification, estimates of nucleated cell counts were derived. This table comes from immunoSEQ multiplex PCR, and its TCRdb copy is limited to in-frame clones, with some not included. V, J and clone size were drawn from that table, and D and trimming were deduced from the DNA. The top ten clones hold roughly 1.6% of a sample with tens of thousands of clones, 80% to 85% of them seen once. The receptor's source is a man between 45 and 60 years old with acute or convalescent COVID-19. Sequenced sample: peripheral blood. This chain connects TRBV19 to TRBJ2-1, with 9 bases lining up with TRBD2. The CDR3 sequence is CASSPQSTSGPYNEQFF. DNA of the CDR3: TGTGCCAGTAGTCCCCAGTCTACTAGCGGGCCCTACAATGAGCAGTTCTTC.